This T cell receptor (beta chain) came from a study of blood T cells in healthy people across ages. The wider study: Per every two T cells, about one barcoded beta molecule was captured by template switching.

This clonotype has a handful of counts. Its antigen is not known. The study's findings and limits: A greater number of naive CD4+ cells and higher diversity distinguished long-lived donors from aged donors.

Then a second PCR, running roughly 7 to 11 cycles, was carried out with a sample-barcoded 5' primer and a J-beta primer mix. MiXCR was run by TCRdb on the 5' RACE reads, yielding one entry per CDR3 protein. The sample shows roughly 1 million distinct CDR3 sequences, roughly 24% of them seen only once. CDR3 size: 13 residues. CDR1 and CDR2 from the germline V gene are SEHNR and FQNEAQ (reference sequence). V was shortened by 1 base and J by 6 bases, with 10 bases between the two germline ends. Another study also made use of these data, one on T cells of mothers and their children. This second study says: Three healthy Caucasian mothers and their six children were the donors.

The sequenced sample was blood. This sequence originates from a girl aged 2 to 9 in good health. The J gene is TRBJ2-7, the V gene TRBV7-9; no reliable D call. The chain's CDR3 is CASSLGLLLEQYF. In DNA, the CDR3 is TGTGCCAGCAGCTTAGGCCTCTTGCTCGAGCAGTACTTC.